These 17 T cell receptor beta chains originate from one sample sequenced in a study of T-cell reconstitution after alpha-beta-depleted transplantation in children (dated by TCRdb to 2016 to 2018). Library preparation was by PCR. Sequencer: Illumina HiSeq 2500. To normalize quantification of the TCRbeta repertoire, the TCR libraries were built with molecular barcoding that relied on unique molecular identifiers. TCRdb passed the public sequencing reads through fastp at Q25 and MiXCR, retaining productive beta sequences. Each CDR3 protein appears once, grouped with its most common genes and DNA. The sample includes 440,000 or so distinct CDR3 sequences, with about 40% observed a single time. The ten most abundant clones make up around a quarter of the sample. What the treatment or condition label conveys for this sample: allogeneic hematopoietic cell transplantation with graft depleted of TCRalphabeta T cells and CD19 B cells.

Here the sequenced sample was PBMCs, taken before TCRalphabeta/CD19-depleted stem cell transplant. The receptors here all came from a girl between 2 and 10 years old with aplastic anemia, due to receive a stem cell transplant.

This clonotype was detected ten times or more. The rearrangement links TRBV19 to TRBJ1-1; TRBD1 matches 7 bases. Germline CDR1 reads LNHDA; CDR2 reads SQIVND (reference sequence). The CDR3 loop spans 13 amino acids. Trimming took 10 bases from V and 1 from J; bases not matched to a gene: 6. The CDR3, as DNA: TGTGCCACAGCCGGGACAGCGAACACTGAAGCTTTCTTT. Translation gives CATAGTANTEAFF.

The CDR3 DNA follows: TGTGCCAGCAGCTTGGACAGGGTACCAGATACGCAGTATTTT. It yields the protein CASSLDRVPDTQYF. The V call is TRBV5-5, the J call TRBJ2-3; TRBD1 might be the D (6 bases). V was clipped by 0 bases and J by 4 bases, with 9 bases between them. This CDR3 comprises 14 residues. Germline CDR1 and CDR2: SGHKS and YYEKEE (reference sequence).

The J gene is TRBJ2-5, the V gene TRBV5-1; TRBD2 agrees at 13 bases. This CDR3 has 17 residues. V was pared by 4 bases and J by 4 bases, with 10 bases of the junction left unmatched. CDR1 is SGHRS, CDR2 YFSETQ, per germline. The CDR3 bases are TGCGCCAGCAGCCCGGGACTAGCGGGGAACCGGGGAGAGACCCAGTACTTC. As protein: CASSPGLAGNRGETQYF.

The chain combines TRBV11-1 with TRBJ2-2, with D perhaps matching TRBD1 (6 bases). Trimming removed 4 bases at V and 6 bases at J, with 30 bases between. CDR1 is SGHAT, CDR2 FQDESV, per germline (reference sequence). The CDR3 length is 20 residues. This chain's CDR3 is CASSWGPEDLAAQKPGELFF. DNA of the CDR3: TGTGCCAGCAGCTGGGGGCCAGAGGACCTAGCAGCACAGAAGCCCGGGGAGCTGTTTTTT.

This clonotype was recorded many times. The CDR3 nucleotides read TGTGCCAGCAGTTTAAGGAAACAGGGAGGCGCTAGCACAGATACGCAGTATTTT. Encoded protein: CASSLRKQGGASTDTQYF. The J gene is TRBJ2-3, the V gene TRBV12-3 or TRBV12-4; D may be TRBD1 or TRBD2 (6 bases each). The CDR3 consists of 18 residues. Deletions cut 2 bases from V and 0 bases from J, with 18 bases between.

The table lists this clonotype with a few counts. The CDR3 spells CASSVSLRGLAGGPRHEQYF. CDR3 nucleotide sequence: TGTGCCAGCAGTGTAAGCTTAAGGGGACTAGCGGGAGGGCCCCGCCACGAGCAGTACTTC. V usage is TRBV12-3 or TRBV12-4 and J usage is TRBJ2-7; 16 bases align to TRBD2. J lost 5 bases, V lost 5 bases, and 18 bases had no gene match. The CDR3 has 20 amino acids.

J is TRBJ2-7 and V is TRBV7-8; 8 bases agree with TRBD2. Per germline, CDR1 SGHVS and CDR2 FQNEAQ. The CDR3 extends over 15 amino acids. V dropped 3 bases and J dropped 3; count of bases not matched to a gene: 7. The chain's CDR3 is CASSFEAGTSYEQYF. CDR3 nucleotides: TGTGCCAGCAGCTTTGAAGCCGGGACTAGCTACGAGCAGTACTTC.

This clonotype was observed many times. The V and J genes are TRBV27 and TRBJ2-7; D remains ambiguous. The CDR3 is 13 residues long. V was shortened by 3 bases and J by 3 bases, with 9 bases between the two germline ends. Looked up from germline, CDR1 is MNHEY and CDR2 is SMNVEV (reference sequence). The CDR3 here is CASSFAAIYEQYF. For the CDR3, the DNA is TGTGCCAGCAGTTTTGCCGCGATCTACGAGCAGTACTTC.

The rearrangement joins TRBV20-1 to TRBJ2-1; D call uncertain. V was pared by 4 bases and J by 2 bases, with 12 bases between. Germline-derived CDR1 and CDR2 are DFQATT and SNEGSKA (reference sequence). The CDR3 runs 14 residues. This CDR3 is CSATRPATYNEQFF. Written as DNA, the CDR3 is TGCAGTGCTACCCGGCCCGCCACCTACAATGAGCAGTTCTTC.

The rearrangement joins TRBV27 to TRBJ2-3, with D perhaps matching TRBD2 (6 bases). Germline V gene data show CDR1 as MNHEY and CDR2 as SMNVEV (reference sequence). The CDR3 length is 12 residues. Trimming removed 4 bases at V and 9 bases at J, with 11 bases between. Here the CDR3 reads CASSYGGRTQYF. The CDR3 DNA sequence: TGTGCCAGCAGTTACGGGGGTAGAACGCAGTATTTT.

The chain couples TRBV15 to TRBJ2-7; D uncertain. The V and J ends lost 0 bases and 0 bases respectively, with 3 bases between them. The CDR3 is 13 amino acids. The V gene's germline CDR1 is LNHNV and CDR2 YYDKDF (reference sequence). CDR3 coding DNA: TGTGCCACCAGCAGAGATATCTCCTACGAGCAGTACTTC. Amino acid sequence: CATSRDISYEQYF.

This clonotype was seen repeatedly, ten times or more. Compared with germline, one end of the junction differs, possibly owing to a read error. The chain carries TRBV12-3 or TRBV12-4 and TRBJ2-1, with TRBD2 identical over 9 bases. CDR3 length: 16 residues. The CDR3 coding sequence is TGTGCCAGCGGTTTGTCGACCGGGACTAGCACCCATGAGCAGTTCTTC. Translated: CASGLSTGTSTHEQFF.

This clonotype was seen repeatedly, ten times or more. The gene calls are TRBV20-1 and TRBJ2-3; perhaps TRBD2 as D (6 bases). This CDR3 has 15 residues. CDR1 is DFQATT and CDR2 is SNEGSKA in the germline V gene (reference sequence). The V end was cut by 3 bases, the J end by 1 base, with 14 bases between. The CDR3 sequence: CSASDRERGTDTQYF. As DNA, the CDR3 is TGCAGTGCTAGTGACCGGGAGAGAGGCACAGATACGCAGTATTTT.

The chain is built from TRBV12-3 or TRBV12-4 and TRBJ2-7; 10 bases are shared with TRBD1. This CDR3 has 18 residues. V trimming: 6 bases; J trimming: 0 bases; junction bases outside the gene matches: 14. CDR3 protein: CASSPCRDRGLCSYEQYF. CDR3 sequence (DNA): TGTGCCAGCAGCCCTTGCCGGGACAGGGGCCTGTGCTCCTACGAGCAGTACTTC.

The chain uses TRBV6-5 and TRBJ1-5; D remains unclear. CDR1 and CDR2 (germline): MNHEY, SVGAGI. The CDR3 spans 15 residues. V was shortened by 2 bases and J by 4 bases, with 12 bases between the two germline ends. The chain's CDR3 is CASSYRADSNQPQHF. The CDR3 DNA follows: TGTGCCAGCAGTTACAGGGCCGATAGTAATCAGCCCCAGCATTTT.

The chain recombines TRBV20-1 with TRBJ1-3; D is undetermined. Germline V CDR1 and CDR2: DFQATT, SNEGSKA (reference sequence). V shed 4 bases and J shed 2 bases, with 6 bases lying between them. CDR3 length equals 12 residues. CDR3: CSAILPGNTIYF. In DNA form, the CDR3 reads TGCAGTGCTATCCTTCCTGGAAACACCATATATTTT.

This clonotype occurred many times. The J gene is TRBJ1-2, the V gene TRBV12-3 or TRBV12-4; 7 bases are a match to TRBD1. The CDR3 consists of 17 residues. V shed 1 base, J shed 8 bases, and the junction held 16 bases outside the gene matches. DNA for the CDR3: TGTGCCAGCAGTTTAGAGGGCGGGGCGGGACAGCGGTCGGGCTACACCTTC. Its protein product is CASSLEGGAGQRSGYTF.